Listed here are 26 T cell receptor beta chains from one sample, sequenced in a study of T cell repertoires in cytomegalovirus infection. These receptors lack a known antigen. TCRdb processed the reads anew with MiXCR; each CDR3 protein has one entry. The sample lists about 920,000 distinct CDR3 sequences, approximately 30% occurring once. The sample in question was cultured CD8+ T cells from PBMCs, obtained from culture after CMV antigen stimulation. These receptors all come from a human donor in good health (CMV status not recorded). Some clones in this sample may be carry-over from other donors' samples.

The sample holds a few counts of this clonotype. This chain joins TRBV4-2 and TRBJ2-5; D is perhaps TRBD2 (6 bases). CDR1 is LGHNA, CDR2 YNFKEQ, per germline. The CDR3 has 13 residues. Trimming cost V 3 bases and J 3 bases, with 8 bases left between them. This CDR3 is CASSQGLEETQYF. The CDR3 nucleotides read TGTGCCAGCAGCCAGGGACTTGAAGAGACCCAGTACTTC.

This clonotype was found many times. This chain links TRBV7-3 with TRBJ2-1, with D perhaps TRBD1 or TRBD2 (5 bases each). In germline, CDR1 is SGHTA, CDR2 FQGTGA. V gave up 5 bases and J gave up 3 bases, with 17 bases separating them. This CDR3 spans 16 amino acids. The CDR3 sequence is CASSPLGALSYNEQFF. The CDR3 nucleotides are TGTGCCAGCAGCCCCCTCGGGGCCCTGAGCTACAATGAGCAGTTCTTC. Variable domain in full (rest from reference TRBV7-3 and TRBJ2-1): GAGVSQTPSNKVTEKGKYVELRCDPISGHTALYWYRQSLGQGPEFLIYFQGTGAADDSGLPNDRFFAVRPEGSVSTLKIQRTERGDSAVYLCASSPLGALSYNEQFFGPGTRLTVL.

The rearrangement links TRBV28 to TRBJ1-1, with TRBD1 matching 8 bases. Germline loops: CDR1 MDHEN, CDR2 SYDVKM. Trimming at V came to 5 bases and at J to 3 bases, leaving 14 bases not matched to a gene. The CDR3 consists of 17 residues. As DNA, the CDR3 is TGTGCCAGCAGTCCCCCAGGACAGGGACCGGGGGACACTGAAGCTTTCTTT. Its translation is CASSPPGQGPGDTEAFF.

This clonotype was recorded a few times. The rearrangement uses TRBV6-5 and TRBJ2-3, with TRBD2 matching over 7 bases. CDR1 MNHEY and CDR2 SVGAGI come from the germline V gene. J lost 2 bases, V lost 6 bases, and 14 bases had no gene match. The CDR3 is 17 amino acids. CDR3 protein: CASRGVLRRGDTDTQYF. The CDR3 DNA sequence: TGTGCCAGCAGGGGGGTCCTCAGACGGGGGGACACAGATACGCAGTATTTT.

This clonotype was found a few times. The chain uses TRBV19 and TRBJ2-1; tentatively, D is TRBD2 (7 bases). V was clipped by 4 bases and J by 6 bases, with 13 bases between them. The CDR3 runs 14 residues. Germline CDR1 is LNHDA and CDR2 is SQIVND (reference sequence). The CDR3 region has the DNA TGTGCCAGTAGTACCCGGGGGGCCCTCAATGAGCAGTTCTTC. Translated: CASSTRGALNEQFF.

This clonotype was recorded a few times. This chain links TRBV7-6 with TRBJ1-4; D not certain. Germline V gene lookup returns CDR1 SGHVS and CDR2 FNYEAQ. V lost 2 bases to trimming and J lost 0 bases, with 7 bases between them. The CDR3 runs 15 residues. The DNA of the CDR3 is TGTGCCAGCAGCTTAACGTTTGCAACTAATGAAAAACTGTTTTTT. This codes for CASSLTFATNEKLFF. The whole variable domain, remainder taken from reference TRBV7-6 and TRBJ1-4, is GAGVSQSPRYKVTKRGQDVALRCDPISGHVSLYWYRQALGQGPEFLTYFNYEAQQDKSGLPNDRFSAERPEGSISTLTIQRTEQRDSAMYRCASSLTFATNEKLFFGSGTQLSVL.

The chain recombines TRBV20-1 with TRBJ2-7; 10 nucleotides match TRBD2. Germline-derived CDR1 and CDR2 are DFQATT and SNEGSKA (reference sequence). CDR3 size: 15 residues. J gave up 5 bases and V 2 bases, and 9 bases lay outside the gene matches. CDR3 sequence (DNA): TGCAGTGCTAGACCAGGACTAGCGGCGCTCCACGAGCAGTACTTC. Its translation: CSARPGLAALHEQYF.

This clonotype was counted ten times or more. The chain couples TRBV7-2 to TRBJ1-2; the D is unclear. Trimming pared 5 bases from V and 8 bases from J, leaving 6 bases between. CDR1 and CDR2 from the germline V gene are SGHTA and FQGNSA. The CDR3 spans 10 residues. This CDR3 is CASSAGGYTF. The DNA for the CDR3 is TGTGCCAGCAGCGCGGGGGGCTACACCTTC. Looking up the rest from reference TRBV7-2 and TRBJ1-2 gives the full variable domain: GAGVSQSPSNKVTEKGKDVELRCDPISGHTALYWYRQSLGQGLEFLIYFQGNSAPDKSGLPSDRFSAERTGGSVSTLTIQRTQQEDSAVYLCASSAGGYTFGSGTRLTVV.

V is TRBV27 and J is TRBJ2-7; TRBD1 might be the D (6 bases). Germline CDR1 is MNHEY and CDR2 is SMNVEV (reference sequence). This CDR3 contains 14 residues. The germline V and J ends were trimmed by 3 bases and 4 bases, with 13 bases remaining between them. This chain's CDR3 is CASSLLDRRYEQYF. The DNA of the CDR3 is TGTGCCAGCAGTTTGCTGGACAGAAGGTACGAGCAGTACTTC.

About this clonotype: This clone may be a read error of a much larger clone one base away. The chain uses TRBV27 and TRBJ1-5; tentative D call: TRBD1 (5 bases). Germline V gene data show CDR1 as MNHEY and CDR2 as SMNVEV (reference sequence). V was trimmed by 5 bases and J by 2 bases, leaving 10 bases between them. The CDR3 consists of 14 residues. CDR3 in DNA: TGTGCCAGCAGTCCCCCGGGGCGCAATCAGCCCCAGCATTTT. Protein: CASSPPGRNQPQHF.

This CDR3 reads CASSYSNGGDTEAFF. In DNA form, the CDR3 reads TGTGCCAGCAGTTACTCGAATGGTGGGGACACTGAAGCTTTCTTT. The chain employs TRBV6-5 and TRBJ1-1; no clear D. Germline CDR1 is MNHEY and CDR2 is SVGAGI. The CDR3 consists of 15 residues. V was cut by 0 bases and J by 3 bases, with 11 bases left in between.

The chain couples TRBV3-1 to TRBJ2-7; TRBD1 is a possible D gene (6 bases). V was trimmed by 1 base and J by 3 bases, leaving 13 bases between them. Germline values: CDR1 LGHDT, CDR2 YNNKEL (reference sequence). This CDR3 comprises 15 residues. The CDR3 DNA follows: TGTGCCAGCAGCCAAGGGCCAGGGGTAGGCTACGAGCAGTACTTC. Its translation: CASSQGPGVGYEQYF.

Details on this clonotype: The junction departs from germline at one end; a sequencing error may be responsible. V gene TRBV6-5 combines with J gene TRBJ2-5; 9 bases align to TRBD1. CDR1 is MNHEY, CDR2 SVGAGI, per germline. The CDR3 is made up of 16 amino acids. CDR3 amino acids: CVSSAQGQGRGETQYF. The CDR3 nucleotides are TGTGTCAGCAGTGCCCAGGGACAGGGCCGGGGGGAGACCCAGTACTTC.

This rearrangement joins TRBV27 to TRBJ2-7; 11 nucleotides match TRBD1. Germline lookup yields CDR1 MNHEY and CDR2 SMNVEV (reference sequence). V lost 3 bases to trimming and J lost 7 bases; unmatched junction nucleotides: 5. This CDR3 spans 14 amino acids. This chain's CDR3 is CASSLGQGDREQYV. For the CDR3, the DNA is TGTGCCAGCAGTTTGGGACAGGGGGATCGAGAGCAGTACGTC.

The chain joins TRBV14 to TRBJ2-1; D ambiguous. The germline V and J ends were trimmed by 1 base and 9 bases, with 13 bases remaining between them. The CDR3 has 14 residues. Germline CDR1 SGHDN, CDR2 FVKESK. CDR3 sequence (DNA): TGTGCCAGCAGCCAAGTAGCTCCAGCGCTTGAGCAGTTCTTC. Its protein product is CASSQVAPALEQFF.

This clonotype was observed many times. CDR3 region: CASSFSGLFYNEQFF. The CDR3 coding sequence is TGTGCCAGCAGCTTCTCGGGTTTGTTCTACAATGAGCAGTTCTTC. J is TRBJ2-1 and V is TRBV7-6, with unresolved D. Trimming removed 3 bases at V and 3 bases at J, with 12 bases between. CDR3 length equals 15 residues. Germline lookup yields CDR1 SGHVS and CDR2 FNYEAQ.

This clonotype was recorded a few times. The rearrangement links TRBV9 to TRBJ2-1; D possibly corresponds to TRBD1 (6 bases). V lost 2 bases to trimming and J lost 12 bases, with 15 bases between them. Germline CDR1 and CDR2: SGDLS and YYNGEE. The length of the CDR3 is 13 residues. CDR3 residues: CASSVGQGRVQFF. The CDR3 nucleotides read TGTGCCAGCAGCGTTGGCCAGGGGCGCGTGCAGTTCTTC.

The V gene is TRBV6-2 or TRBV6-3, the J gene TRBJ2-7; no reliable D call. V lost 10 bases and J 2 bases, leaving 15 bases between the germline ends. The CDR3 is 13 amino acids. Germline CDR1 and CDR2: MNHEY and SVGEGT. As DNA, the CDR3 is TGTGCCACCGCGAAGGGTCTCACCTACGAGCAGTACGTC. Translation gives CATAKGLTYEQYV.

Turning to this clonotype: The junction departs from germline at one end; a sequencing error may be responsible. J is TRBJ2-3 and V is TRBV4-3, with a possible D match to TRBD2 (5 bases). From germline, CDR1 is LGHNA and CDR2 YSLEER. This CDR3 has 15 residues. CDR3 bases: TGCGCCAGCAGCCCCCCGGGAAAACGCACAGATATGCAGTATTTT. Its protein product is CASSPPGKRTDMQYF.

V usage is TRBV13 and J usage is TRBJ1-2; D remains unclear. V was shortened by 2 bases and J by 6 bases, with 13 bases between the two germline ends. Germline CDR1 is PRHDT and CDR2 is FYEKMQ (reference sequence). The CDR3 runs to 14 residues. CDR3 residues: CASSLPGEANGYTF. In nucleotides, the CDR3 is TGTGCCAGCAGCTTACCCGGGGAGGCTAATGGCTACACCTTC.

V and J are TRBV6-5 and TRBJ2-5; TRBD1 is a possible D gene (5 bases). The CDR3 is 12 residues long. V lost 8 bases and J lost 4, with 11 bases in between. Germline V gene lookup returns CDR1 MNHEY and CDR2 SVGAGI. The CDR3 sequence: CASGALGETQYF. For the CDR3, the DNA is TGTGCCAGCGGGGCCCTGGGAGAGACCCAGTACTTC.

This clonotype has ten or more counts. This chain joins TRBV7-6 and TRBJ1-6; no clear D gene. Per the germline V gene, CDR1 is SGHVS and CDR2 is FNYEAQ. This CDR3 contains 17 residues. V lost 5 bases and J lost 0, with 14 bases in between. CDR3 coding DNA: TGTGCCAGCAGCAATCGGCTAACCCCCTCCTATAATTCACCCCTCCACTTT. Amino acid sequence: CASSNRLTPSYNSPLHF.

This clonotype was counted ten times or more. The V call is TRBV7-2, the J call TRBJ2-7; 10 bases fit TRBD2. The germline CDR1 and CDR2 sequences are SGHTA and FQGNSA. With 5 bases clipped from V and 7 bases from J, the junction kept 14 bases outside the gene matches. This CDR3 has 16 residues. The CDR3 loop reads CASSPGSGGPTGEQYV. In nucleotides, the CDR3 is TGTGCCAGCAGCCCTGGTAGCGGGGGGCCGACAGGAGAGCAGTACGTC.

V gene TRBV28 combines with J gene TRBJ1-6; 7 nucleotides match TRBD1. The trim removed 5 bases at V and 0 bases at J, leaving 4 bases unmatched. The CDR3 loop spans 16 amino acids. Germline V CDR1 and CDR2: MDHEN, SYDVKM. The DNA for the CDR3 is TGTGCCAGCAGTCGGACAGGACGCTCCTATAATTCACCCCTCCACTTT. As protein: CASSRTGRSYNSPLHF.

The table lists this clonotype with a few counts. The chain carries TRBV6-1 and TRBJ1-1; D possibly corresponds to TRBD1 (5 bases). Trimming removed 4 bases from V and 3 bases from J, with 33 bases in between. Germline V gene lookup returns CDR1 MNHNS and CDR2 SASEGT. This CDR3 is 21 amino acids long. The CDR3 bases are TGTGCCAGCAGTGTCGGGGTCCGAGTCGTACGGGATCCGACAGACTACACTGAAGCTTTCTTT. It is translated as CASSVGVRVVRDPTDYTEAFF.

This clonotype was recorded at least ten times. V usage is TRBV7-8 and J usage is TRBJ2-1; 11 nucleotides match TRBD1. The CDR3 spans 16 residues. Losses at the gene ends were 2 bases for V and 8 bases for J; bases not matched to a gene: 8. The germline V gene encodes CDR1 SGHVS and CDR2 FQNEAQ. CDR3 region: CASSLIGTGGLDEQFF. Written as DNA, the CDR3 is TGTGCCAGCAGCTTAATCGGGACAGGGGGTTTGGATGAGCAGTTCTTC.